This TCR beta chain was identified during a study of long-term antiretroviral therapy in people with HIV. Study observations and caveats: Samples were collected from about 2003 to 2017 under possibly less effective ART regimens.

Only United States sites treated participants with HIV. A v3.0 immunoSEQ assay was performed at survey level. Clones were sequenced by immunoSEQ multiplex PCR, and TCRdb holds only the in-frame ones, with some missing. Of 25,000 to 30,000 clones in the sample, around nine tenths were seen once. Concerning this clone: The antigen remains unidentified.

This receptor was identified in a middle-aged woman with HIV. Sequenced here: unsorted PBMCs, sampled 5 to 5.5 years after starting antiretroviral therapy.

The CDR3 sequence: CAGGRLSYEQYF. As DNA, the CDR3 is TGTGCCGGGGGACGTCTCTCCTACGAGCAGTACTTC. The chain uses TRBV6-1 and TRBJ2-7; D may correspond to TRBD1 or TRBD2 (5 bases each). CDR3 length: 12 amino acids. The V end lost 11 bases, the J end lost 0 bases, and 11 bases lay between the germline ends. CDR1 and CDR2 (germline): MNHNS, SASEGT.